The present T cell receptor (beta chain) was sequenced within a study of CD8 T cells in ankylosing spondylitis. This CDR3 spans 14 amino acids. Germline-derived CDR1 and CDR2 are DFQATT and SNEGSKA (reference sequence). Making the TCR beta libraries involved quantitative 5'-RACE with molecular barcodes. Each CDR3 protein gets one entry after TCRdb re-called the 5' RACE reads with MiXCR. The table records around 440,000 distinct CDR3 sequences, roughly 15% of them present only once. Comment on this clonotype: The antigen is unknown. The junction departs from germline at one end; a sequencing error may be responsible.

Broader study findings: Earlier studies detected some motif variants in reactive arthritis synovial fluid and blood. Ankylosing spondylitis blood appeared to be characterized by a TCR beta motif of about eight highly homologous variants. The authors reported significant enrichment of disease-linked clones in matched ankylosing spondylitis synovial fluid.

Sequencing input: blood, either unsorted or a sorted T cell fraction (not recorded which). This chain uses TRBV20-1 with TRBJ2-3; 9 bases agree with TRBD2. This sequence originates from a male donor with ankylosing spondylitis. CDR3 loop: CSARAGTSKDTQYF. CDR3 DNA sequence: TGCAGTGCTAGGGCCGGGACTAGCAAAGATACGCAGTATTTT.